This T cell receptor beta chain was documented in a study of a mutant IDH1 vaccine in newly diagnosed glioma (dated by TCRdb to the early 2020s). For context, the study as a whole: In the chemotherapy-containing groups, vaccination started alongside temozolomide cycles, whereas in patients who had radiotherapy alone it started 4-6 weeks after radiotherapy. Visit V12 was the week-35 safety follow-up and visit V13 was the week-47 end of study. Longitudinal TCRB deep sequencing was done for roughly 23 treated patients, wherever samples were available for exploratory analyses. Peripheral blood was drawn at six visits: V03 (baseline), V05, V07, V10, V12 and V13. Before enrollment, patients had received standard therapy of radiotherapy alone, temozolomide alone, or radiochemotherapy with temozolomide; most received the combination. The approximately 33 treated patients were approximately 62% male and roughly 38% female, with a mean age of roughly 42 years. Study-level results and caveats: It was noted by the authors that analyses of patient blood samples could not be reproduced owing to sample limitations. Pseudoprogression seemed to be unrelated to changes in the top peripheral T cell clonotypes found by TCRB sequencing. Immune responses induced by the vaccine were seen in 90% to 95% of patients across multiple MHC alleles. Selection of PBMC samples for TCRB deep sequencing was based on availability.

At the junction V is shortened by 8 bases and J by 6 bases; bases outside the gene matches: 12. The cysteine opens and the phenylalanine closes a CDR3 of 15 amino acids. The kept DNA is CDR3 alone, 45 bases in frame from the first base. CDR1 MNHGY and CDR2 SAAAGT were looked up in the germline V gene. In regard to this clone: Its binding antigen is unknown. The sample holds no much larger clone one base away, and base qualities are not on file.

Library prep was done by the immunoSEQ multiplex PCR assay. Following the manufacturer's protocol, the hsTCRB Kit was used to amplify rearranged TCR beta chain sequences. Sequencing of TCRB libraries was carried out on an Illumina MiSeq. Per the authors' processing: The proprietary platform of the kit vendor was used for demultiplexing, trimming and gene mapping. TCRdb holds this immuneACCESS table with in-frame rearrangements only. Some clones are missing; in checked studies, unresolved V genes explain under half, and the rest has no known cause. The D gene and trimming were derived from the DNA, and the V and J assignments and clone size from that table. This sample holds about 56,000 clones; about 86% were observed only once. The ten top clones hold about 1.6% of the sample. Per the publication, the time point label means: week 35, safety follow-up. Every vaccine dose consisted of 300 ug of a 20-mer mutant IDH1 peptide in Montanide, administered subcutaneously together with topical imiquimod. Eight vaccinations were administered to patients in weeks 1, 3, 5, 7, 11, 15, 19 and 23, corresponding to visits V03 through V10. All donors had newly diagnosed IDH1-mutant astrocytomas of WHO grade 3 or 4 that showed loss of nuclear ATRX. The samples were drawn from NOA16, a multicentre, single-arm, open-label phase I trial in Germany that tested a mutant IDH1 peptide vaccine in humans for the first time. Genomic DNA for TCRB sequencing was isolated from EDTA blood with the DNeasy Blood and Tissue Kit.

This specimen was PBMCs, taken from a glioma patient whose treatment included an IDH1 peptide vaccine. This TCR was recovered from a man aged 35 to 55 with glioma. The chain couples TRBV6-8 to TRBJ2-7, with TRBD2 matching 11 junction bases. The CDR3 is CASPWLAGGWGEQYF. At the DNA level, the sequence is TGTGCCAGCCCCTGGCTAGCGGGAGGCTGGGGCGAGCAGTACTTC.